This T cell receptor (beta chain) derives from a study of blood T cell repertoires in COVID-19 (dated by TCRdb to 2018 to 2020). For the wider study: Collaborator samples came from the United States, Italy and Spain and covered acute and convalescent phases of COVID-19. The material from the prospective study consisted of cDNA or gDNA derived from T cells, B-cell-depleted T cells, or PBMCs. Deeply sampled blood TCRbeta repertoires from subjects exposed to, actively infected with, or recovered from COVID-19 were included in the dataset. The repertoires were released in a freely available public database intended as a resource for research on the immune response to SARS-CoV-2. Samples came from the ongoing ImmuneRACE study (first 160 participants) plus 1,254 subjects from 6 global collaborators. Nearly every sample came with metadata listing a de-identified subject ID, COVID-19 status, age in years and sex. Where available, HLA class I and class II types were taken from metadata supplied by the sample provider and were not determined by assay-based typing. The research as a whole found: How much clinical and demographic metadata was included differed by source and by participant, and the metadata was provided uncurated.

TCRbeta CDR3 regions were amplified from genomic DNA by means of the immunoSEQ Assay, a bias-controlled multiplex PCR. Per the original workflow: Within the assay, amplification of reference gene primers was used to estimate how many nucleated cells each sample contained. To quantify the absolute abundance of each unique TCRbeta CDR3 rearrangement, sequence reads were collapsed and filtered. For each sample, productive Simpson clonality was calculated by taking the square root of Simpson's diversity index across productive rearrangements. TCRdb retrieved this table from immuneACCESS and kept in-frame rearrangements only. Not all clones are present; in checked studies, unresolved V genes account for under half, and no reason is known for the remainder. V and J calls and clone size come straight from that table; D and trimming were deduced from the DNA. Here the sample has under 45,000 clones; about three quarters occur a single time. 25% to 35% of the sample rests with the top ten.

As to this clone: Its antigen is not yet known. Per-base quality was not reported, and no clone a single base away is much larger than it.

Whole blood was collected in K2EDTA tubes by collaborating institutions according to the institutions' own protocols. For TCRbeta analysis, collaborators shipped samples in one of three forms: frozen whole blood, isolated PBMCs, or DNA extracted from either of those sample types. Reading from cysteine to phenylalanine, the CDR3 counts 16 amino acids. Left in the record is the CDR3 DNA by itself, 48 bases read in frame from the first base. The germline V gene yields ENHRY for CDR1 and SYGVKD for CDR2. Trimming accounts for 6 bases at V and 4 bases at J, while the number of junction bases matched to no gene is 12.

The sequence links TRBV10-3 to TRBJ2-7, with 10 junctional bases fitting TRBD1. Material: peripheral blood. This TCR was recovered from a man aged 55 to 70 with acute or convalescent COVID-19. Here the CDR3 is given as CAIREGFGQGGYEQYF. The nucleotide sequence is TGTGCCATCAGGGAGGGTTTTGGACAGGGGGGATACGAGCAGTACTTC.